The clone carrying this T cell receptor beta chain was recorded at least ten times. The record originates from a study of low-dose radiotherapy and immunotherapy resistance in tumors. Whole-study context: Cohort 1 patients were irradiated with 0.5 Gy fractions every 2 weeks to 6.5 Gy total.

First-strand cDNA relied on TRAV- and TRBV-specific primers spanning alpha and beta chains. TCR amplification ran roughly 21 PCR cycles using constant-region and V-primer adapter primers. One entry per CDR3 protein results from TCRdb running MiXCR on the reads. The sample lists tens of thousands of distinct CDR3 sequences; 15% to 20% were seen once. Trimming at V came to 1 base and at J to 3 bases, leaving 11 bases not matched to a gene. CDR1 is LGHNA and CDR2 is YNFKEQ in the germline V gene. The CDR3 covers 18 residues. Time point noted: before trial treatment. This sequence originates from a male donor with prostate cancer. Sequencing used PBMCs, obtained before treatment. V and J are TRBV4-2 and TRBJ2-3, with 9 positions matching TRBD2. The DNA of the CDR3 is TGTGCCAGCAGCCAAGGAGTTGCCGGGCTAGCGGGGACAGATACGCAGTATTTT. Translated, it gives CASSQGVAGLAGTDTQYF.